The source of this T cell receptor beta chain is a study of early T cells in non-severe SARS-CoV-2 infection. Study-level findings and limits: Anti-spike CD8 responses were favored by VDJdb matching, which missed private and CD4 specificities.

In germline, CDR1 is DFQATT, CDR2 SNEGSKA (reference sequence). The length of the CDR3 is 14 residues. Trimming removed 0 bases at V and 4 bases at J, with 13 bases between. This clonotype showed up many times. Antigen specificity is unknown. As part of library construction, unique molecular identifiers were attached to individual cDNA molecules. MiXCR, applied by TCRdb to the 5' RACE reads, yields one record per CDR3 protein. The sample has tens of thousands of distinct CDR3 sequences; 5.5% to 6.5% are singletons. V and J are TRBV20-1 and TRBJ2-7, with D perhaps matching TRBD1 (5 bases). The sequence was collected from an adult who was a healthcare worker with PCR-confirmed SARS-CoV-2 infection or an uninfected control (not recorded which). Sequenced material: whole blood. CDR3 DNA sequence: TGCAGTGCTAGAGAAGGGGCTCCCGGGTACGAGCAGTACTTC. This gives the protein CSAREGAPGYEQYF.